Listed below are T cell receptor beta chains from one sample, sequenced in a study of blood T cells in healthy people across ages. TCRdb redid the calling of the 5' RACE reads with MiXCR, one entry per CDR3 protein. The sample lists over 550,000 distinct CDR3 sequences, approximately 30% occurring once. The source material was blood. All receptors derive from an elderly woman in good health. Both conserved end residues are part of each CDR3. The D gene is left open where the match is weak. Clone size, where shown, is once, few, many, or a class for clones that have expanded.

many,TRBD2,TRBJ2-5,TRBV29-1,CSVERGLAGETQYF,TGCAGCGTTGAACGGGGACTAGCGGGGGAGACCCAGTACTTC
NA,TRBD2,TRBJ2-5,TRBV5-6,CASSFGERGAVNEQYF,TGTGCCAGCAGCTTTGGTGAGCGGGGTGCGGTCAATGAGCAGTACTTC
many,NA,TRBJ2-3,TRBV20-1,CSARDLADTQYF,TGCAGTGCTAGAGATCTGGCAGATACGCAGTATTTT
NA,TRBD2,TRBJ2-5,TRBV11-1,CASSYSGGRQETQYF,TGTGCCAGCAGCTACTCCGGCGGGAGGCAAGAGACCCAGTACTTC
NA,TRBD1,TRBJ2-2,TRBV14,CASSHLATGGSYTGELFF,TGTGCCAGCAGCCATCTCGCTACAGGGGGCTCGTACACCGGGGAGCTGTTTTTT
NA,NA,TRBJ2-7,TRBV29-1,CSVDSPYDTYEQYF,TGCAGCGTTGACAGCCCCTATGATACCTACGAGCAGTACTTC
NA,NA,TRBJ2-7,TRBV6-6,CTSTDYGAGKDYEQYF,TGTACCAGCACCGACTACGGGGCAGGGAAAGACTACGAGCAGTACTTC
many,NA,TRBJ1-5,TRBV20-1,CSAFTGLGQPQHF,TGCAGTGCCTTTACAGGGTTAGGGCAGCCCCAGCATTTT
NA,NA,TRBJ2-1,TRBV20-1,CSADPGKYNEQFF,TGCAGTGCCGACCCCGGAAAATACAATGAGCAGTTCTTC
NA,NA,TRBJ1-2,TRBV6-1,CASSEAAGVFSNYGYTF,TGTGCCAGCAGTGAAGCGGCAGGGGTCTTTTCTAACTATGGCTACACCTTC
many,TRBD2,TRBJ2-1,TRBV7-7,CASSLGASGAYNEQFF,TGTGCTAGCAGCTTAGGAGCCAGCGGGGCCTACAATGAGCAGTTCTTC
NA,NA,TRBJ2-2,TRBV9,CASTKGSSEWPGERFF,TGTGCCAGCACCAAAGGGAGTTCCGAGTGGCCCGGGGAGCGGTTTTTT
many,NA,TRBJ2-5,TRBV18,CASSPRRGETQYF,TGTGCCAGCTCACCCAGACGCGGGGAGACCCAGTACTTC
NA,TRBD1,TRBJ2-2,TRBV7-9,CASSLTGGHTGELFF,TGTGCCAGCAGCCTTACAGGGGGCCACACCGGGGAGCTGTTTTTT
NA,TRBD1,TRBJ2-3,TRBV29-1,CSVPGQTTDTQYF,TGCAGCGTCCCGGGACAGACCACAGATACGCAGTATTTT
many,TRBD2,TRBJ2-3,TRBV7-8,CASSLRLAGGADTQYF,TGTGCCAGCAGCCTCCGACTAGCGGGGGGGGCAGATACGCAGTATTTT
few,NA,TRBJ1-1,TRBV6-2/TRBV6-3,CASRGRTNTEAFF,TGTGCCAGCAGGGGGAGGACGAACACTGAAGCTTTCTTT
few,NA,TRBJ1-5,TRBV6-2/TRBV6-3,CASSYSIGGGEANQPQHF,TGTGCCAGCAGTTACTCGATAGGTGGGGGTGAGGCTAATCAGCCCCAGCATTTT
many,NA,TRBJ2-7,TRBV7-6,CASSVNWGEDEQYF,TGTGCCAGCAGCGTTAACTGGGGGGAAGACGAGCAGTACTTC
many,NA,TRBJ2-7,TRBV28,CASIAPETGSHEQYF,TGTGCCAGCATTGCGCCGGAGACAGGTTCACACGAGCAGTACTTC
once,TRBD1,TRBJ2-5,TRBV20-1,CSAMGQAQETQYF,TGCAGTGCCATGGGACAGGCCCAAGAGACCCAGTACTTC
few,TRBD2,TRBJ2-3,TRBV20-1,CSAREGLAGGTSTDTQYF,TGCAGTGCTAGAGAGGGACTAGCGGGGGGAACTAGCACAGATACGCAGTATTTT
many,TRBD2,TRBJ2-1,TRBV20-1,CSAVSTSGGQLGNEQFF,TGCAGTGCTGTCTCGACTAGCGGGGGACAATTGGGGAATGAGCAGTTCTTC
few,NA,TRBJ1-1,TRBV6-5,CASSRRSRDLGTEAFF,TGTGCCAGCAGTCGACGCAGCAGGGATTTGGGCACTGAAGCTTTCTTT
NA,TRBD1,TRBJ1-1,TRBV20-1,CSASVRTGEGTEAFF,TGCAGTGCTAGTGTTAGGACAGGGGAAGGCACTGAAGCTTTCTTT
many,TRBD2,TRBJ2-7,TRBV9,CASSPTSGASYEQYF,TGTGCCAGCAGCCCGACTAGCGGGGCGTCCTACGAGCAGTACTTC
few,NA,TRBJ1-4,TRBV29-1,CSVGGTVDEKLFF,TGCAGCGTGGGGGGGACGGTGGATGAAAAACTGTTTTTT
many,NA,TRBJ2-7,TRBV9,CASSPYRTNYEQYF,TGTGCCAGCAGCCCCTACCGGACAAACTACGAGCAGTACTTC
once,NA,TRBJ2-1,TRBV7-2,CASSLGVNNEQFF,TGTGCCAGCAGCTTAGGGGTAAACAATGAGCAGTTCTTC
few,TRBD2,TRBJ2-1,TRBV20-1,CRAGRASDEQFF,TGCAGGGCTGGGAGGGCCAGCGATGAGCAGTTCTTC
NA,NA,TRBJ2-1,TRBV20-1,CSARRRLGDKQFF,TGCAGTGCTAGACGAAGACTCGGCGATAAGCAGTTCTTC
many,NA,TRBJ1-6,TRBV5-1,CASSLAGPNNSPLHF,TGCGCCAGCAGCTTGGCGGGACCGAATAATTCACCCCTCCACTTT
many,NA,TRBJ1-2,TRBV7-2,CASSLAAAANYGYTF,TGTGCCAGCAGTTTAGCGGCGGCAGCTAACTATGGCTACACCTTC
many,NA,TRBJ1-1,TRBV6-6,CASSYSSISLMNTEAFF,TGTGCCAGCAGTTACTCGAGTATCAGCCTGATGAACACTGAAGCTTTCTTT
many,TRBD2,TRBJ2-1,TRBV27,CASSSPGTSGGRNEQFF,TGTGCCAGCAGTTCGCCCGGGACTAGCGGGGGAAGGAATGAGCAGTTCTTC
few,TRBD2,TRBJ2-1,TRBV3-1,CASSQRLALYNEQFF,TGTGCCAGCAGCCAAAGACTAGCCCTCTACAATGAGCAGTTCTTC
NA,TRBD1,TRBJ1-1,TRBV11-2,CASSTTQGAAFF,TGTGCCAGCAGCACCACCCAGGGGGCGGCTTTCTTT
many,NA,TRBJ2-7,TRBV7-2,CASSLVGRAHEQYF,TGTGCCAGCAGCTTAGTTGGCAGGGCCCACGAGCAGTACTTC
many,NA,TRBJ2-2,TRBV7-7,CASSSSRGELFF,TGTGCTAGCAGCTCCTCGCGCGGGGAGCTGTTTTTT
many,NA,TRBJ2-5,TRBV20-1,CSARDYWGPGIQETQYF,TGCAGTGCTAGAGATTACTGGGGGCCGGGAATTCAAGAGACCCAGTACTTC
NA,TRBD2,TRBJ2-1,TRBV11-2,CASSYTSGGYEQFF,TGTGCCAGCAGCTATACTAGCGGGGGATATGAGCAGTTCTTC
NA,NA,TRBJ1-6,TRBV12-3/TRBV12-4,CASSLMVGGGYSPLHF,TGTGCCAGCAGTTTGATGGTTGGCGGGGGGTACTCACCCCTCCACTTT
many,NA,TRBJ1-4,TRBV6-6,CASSYSSGGWDEKLFF,TGTGCCAGCAGTTACTCGAGTGGGGGCTGGGATGAAAAACTGTTTTTT
many,TRBD2,TRBJ2-1,TRBV6-1,CASSVTGGIGNEQFF,TGTGCCAGCAGTGTGACGGGGGGGATAGGAAATGAGCAGTTCTTC